The rows below give T cell receptor beta chains drawn from one sample of a study of blood T cell repertoires in COVID-19. Assay: immunoSEQ multiplex PCR; the TCRdb copy retains only in-frame clones and omits some. The repertoire includes about 220,000 clones, 75% to 85% of them detected once, and around 5% sits in the top ten. The sequencing sample was made of peripheral blood. The receptors derive from a woman aged 70-85 years with acute or convalescent COVID-19. The CDR3 runs from the conserved cysteine through the conserved F or W. D genes are given only for firm matches.

CASSPREGTEAFF,TGTGCCAGCTCACCACGGGAGGGCACTGAAGCTTTCTTT,TRBJ1-1,NA,TRBV18
CASSLHGTGKNTEAFF,TGTGCCAGCAGTCTACATGGGACAGGGAAAAACACTGAAGCTTTCTTT,TRBJ1-1,TRBD1,TRBV28
CASRGQGSNQPQHF,TGTGCCAGCCGGGGACAGGGAAGCAATCAGCCCCAGCATTTT,TRBJ1-5,TRBD1,TRBV27
CASSFGQGAGNEQFF,TGTGCCAGCAGCTTTGGACAGGGGGCTGGGAATGAGCAGTTCTTC,TRBJ2-1,TRBD1,TRBV7-9
CASSLDRGNSPLHF,TGTGCCAGCAGCTTGGACAGGGGAAATTCACCCCTCCACTTT,TRBJ1-6,TRBD1,TRBV5-4
CASSVFSYGYTF,TGTGCCAGCAGCGTCTTCTCTTATGGCTACACCTTC,TRBJ1-2,NA,TRBV9
CASSLRTGEDEQYF,TGCGCCAGCAGCCTACGGACAGGGGAGGACGAGCAGTACTTC,TRBJ2-7,TRBD1,TRBV5-1
CASSPSGTGVEKLFF,TGTGCCAGCTCACCATCGGGGACAGGGGTTGAAAAACTGTTTTTT,TRBJ1-4,TRBD1,TRBV18
CAWSVTQADEQFF,TGTGCCTGGAGTGTAACCCAAGCGGACGAGCAGTTCTTC,TRBJ2-1,NA,TRBV30
CASSDVWGGSTDTQYF,TGTGCCAGCAGTGATGTCTGGGGGGGAAGCACAGATACGCAGTATTTT,TRBJ2-3,TRBD2,TRBV6-1